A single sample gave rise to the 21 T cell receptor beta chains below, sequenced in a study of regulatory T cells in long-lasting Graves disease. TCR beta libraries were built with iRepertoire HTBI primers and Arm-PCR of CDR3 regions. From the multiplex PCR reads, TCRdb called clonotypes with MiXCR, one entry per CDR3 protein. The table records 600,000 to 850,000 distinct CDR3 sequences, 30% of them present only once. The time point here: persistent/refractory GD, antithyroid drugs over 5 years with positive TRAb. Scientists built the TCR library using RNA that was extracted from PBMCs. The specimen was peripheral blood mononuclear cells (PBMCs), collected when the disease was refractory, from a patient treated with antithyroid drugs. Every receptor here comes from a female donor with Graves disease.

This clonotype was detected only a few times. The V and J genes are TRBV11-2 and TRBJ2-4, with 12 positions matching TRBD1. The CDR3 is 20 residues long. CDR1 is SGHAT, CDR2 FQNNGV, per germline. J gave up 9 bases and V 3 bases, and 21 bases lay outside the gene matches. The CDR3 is CASSLGPGQGAATFASIQYF. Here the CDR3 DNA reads TGTGCCAGCAGCTTGGGACCGGGACAGGGGGCAGCAACCTTTGCGAGCATTCAGTACTTC. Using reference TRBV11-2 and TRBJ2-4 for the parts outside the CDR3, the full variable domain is EAGVAQSPRYKIIEKRQSVAFWCNPISGHATLYWYQQILGQGPKLLIQFQNNGVVDDSQLPKDRFSAERLKGVDSTLKIQPAKLEDSAVYLCASSLGPGQGAATFASIQYFGAGTRLSVL.

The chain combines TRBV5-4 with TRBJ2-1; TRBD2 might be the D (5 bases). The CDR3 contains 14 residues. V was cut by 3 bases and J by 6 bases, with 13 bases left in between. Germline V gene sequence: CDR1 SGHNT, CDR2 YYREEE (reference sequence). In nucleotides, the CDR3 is TGTGCCAGCAGCTGGGGTAGAGGACTCAATGAGCAGTTCTTC. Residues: CASSWGRGLNEQFF.

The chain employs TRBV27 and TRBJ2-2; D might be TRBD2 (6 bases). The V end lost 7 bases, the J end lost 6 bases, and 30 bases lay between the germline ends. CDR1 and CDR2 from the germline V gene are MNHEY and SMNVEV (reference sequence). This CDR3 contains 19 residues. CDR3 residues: CASTQMGVVGGGTPGELFF. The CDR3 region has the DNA TGTGCCAGCACCCAAATGGGGGTTGTGGGAGGCGGAACACCCGGGGAGCTGTTTTTT.

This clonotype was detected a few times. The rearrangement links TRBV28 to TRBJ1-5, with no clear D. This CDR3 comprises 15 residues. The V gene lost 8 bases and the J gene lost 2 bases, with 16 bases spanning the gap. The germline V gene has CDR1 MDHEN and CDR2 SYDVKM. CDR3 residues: CASHPLSGGNQPQHF. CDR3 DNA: TGTGCCAGCCACCCCCTTAGTGGGGGCAATCAGCCCCAGCATTTT.

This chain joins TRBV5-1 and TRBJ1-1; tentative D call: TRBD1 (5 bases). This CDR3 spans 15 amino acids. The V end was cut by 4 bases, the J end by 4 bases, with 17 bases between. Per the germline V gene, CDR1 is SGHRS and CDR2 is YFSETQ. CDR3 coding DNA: TGCGCCAGCAGCCCCCCGGGGGTCTTGGCCACTGAAGCTTTCTTT. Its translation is CASSPPGVLATEAFF.

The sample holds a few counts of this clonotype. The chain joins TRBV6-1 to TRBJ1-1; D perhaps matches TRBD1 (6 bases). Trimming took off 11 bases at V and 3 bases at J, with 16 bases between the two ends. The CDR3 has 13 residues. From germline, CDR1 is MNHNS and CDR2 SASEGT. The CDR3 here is CAARIYRDTEAFF. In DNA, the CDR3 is TGTGCCGCCCGAATATACAGGGACACTGAAGCTTTCTTT.

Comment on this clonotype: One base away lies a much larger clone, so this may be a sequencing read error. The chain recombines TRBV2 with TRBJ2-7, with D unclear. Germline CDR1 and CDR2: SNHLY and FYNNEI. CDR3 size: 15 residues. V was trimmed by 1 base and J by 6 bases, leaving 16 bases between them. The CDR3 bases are TGTGCCAGCAGTGAAGGGGGTTGGCCAGCCGGCGAGCAGTACTTC. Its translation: CASSEGGWPAGEQYF.

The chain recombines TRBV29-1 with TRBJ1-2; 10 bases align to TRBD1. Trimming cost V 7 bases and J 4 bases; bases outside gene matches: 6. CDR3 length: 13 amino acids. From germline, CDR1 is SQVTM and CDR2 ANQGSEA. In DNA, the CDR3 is TGCAGCGCTACGACAGGGGGCACCTATGGCTACACCTTC. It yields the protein CSATTGGTYGYTF.

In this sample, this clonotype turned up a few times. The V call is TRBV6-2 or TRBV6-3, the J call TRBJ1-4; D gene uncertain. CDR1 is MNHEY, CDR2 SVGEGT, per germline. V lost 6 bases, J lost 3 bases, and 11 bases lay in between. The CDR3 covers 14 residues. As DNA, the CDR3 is TGTGCCAGCAGAAGGGTCGGTGCTAATGAAAAACTGTTTTTT. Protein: CASRRVGANEKLFF.

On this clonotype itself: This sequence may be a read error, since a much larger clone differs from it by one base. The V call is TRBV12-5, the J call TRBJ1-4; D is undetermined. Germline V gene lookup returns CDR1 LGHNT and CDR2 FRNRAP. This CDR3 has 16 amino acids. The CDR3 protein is CASGLVLGRTNERLFF. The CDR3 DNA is TGTGCTAGTGGTTTGGTACTAGGGAGGACTAATGAAAGACTGTTTTTT.

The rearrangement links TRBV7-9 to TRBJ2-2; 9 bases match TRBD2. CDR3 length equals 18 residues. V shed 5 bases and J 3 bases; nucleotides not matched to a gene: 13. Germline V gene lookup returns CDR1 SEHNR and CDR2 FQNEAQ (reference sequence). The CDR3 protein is CASSPGLAERVDTGELFF. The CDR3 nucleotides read TGTGCCAGCAGCCCGGGACTAGCAGAAAGGGTGGACACCGGGGAGCTGTTTTTT.

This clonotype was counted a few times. CDR3 sequence reads: CASTFSGNEKLFF. The CDR3 DNA reads TGTGCCAGTACCTTCTCGGGTAACGAAAAACTGTTTTTT. The gene calls are TRBV19 and TRBJ1-4; D remains unclear. Trimming removed 7 bases at V and 8 bases at J, with 14 bases between. The CDR3 runs to 13 residues. Germline-derived CDR1 and CDR2 are LNHDA and SQIVND (reference sequence).

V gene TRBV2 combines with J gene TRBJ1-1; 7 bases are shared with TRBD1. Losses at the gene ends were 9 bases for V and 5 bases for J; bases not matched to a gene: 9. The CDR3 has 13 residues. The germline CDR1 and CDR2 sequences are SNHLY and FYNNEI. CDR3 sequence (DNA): TGTGCCAGAACCGGACAGGTCAATACTGAAGCTTTCTTT. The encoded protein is CARTGQVNTEAFF. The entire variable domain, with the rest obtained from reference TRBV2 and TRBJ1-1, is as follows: EPEVTQTPSHQVTQMGQEVILRCVPISNHLYFYWYRQILGQKVEFLVSFYNNEISEKSEIFDDQFSVERPDGSNFTLKIRSTKLEDSAMYFCARTGQVNTEAFFGQGTRLTVV.

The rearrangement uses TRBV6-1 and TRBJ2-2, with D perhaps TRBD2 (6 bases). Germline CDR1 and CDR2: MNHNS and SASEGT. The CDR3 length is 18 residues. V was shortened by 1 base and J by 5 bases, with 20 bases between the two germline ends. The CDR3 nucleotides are TGTGCCAGCAGTGAAGGGGACTTCGGAGTCCCGGGAACCGGGGAGCTGTTTTTT. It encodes CASSEGDFGVPGTGELFF.

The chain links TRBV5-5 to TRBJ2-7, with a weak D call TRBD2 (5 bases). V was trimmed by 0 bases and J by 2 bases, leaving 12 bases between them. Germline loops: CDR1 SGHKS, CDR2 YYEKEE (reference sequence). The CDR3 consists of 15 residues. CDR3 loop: CASSLVSGNPYEQYF. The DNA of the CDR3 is TGTGCCAGCAGCTTGGTGTCGGGGAACCCCTACGAGCAGTACTTC.

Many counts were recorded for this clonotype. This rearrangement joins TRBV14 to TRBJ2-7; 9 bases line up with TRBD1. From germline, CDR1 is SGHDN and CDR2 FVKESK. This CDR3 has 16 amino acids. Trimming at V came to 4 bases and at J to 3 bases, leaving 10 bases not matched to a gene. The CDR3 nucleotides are TGTGCCAGCAGCCTTCAACAGGGACAGGGAGTCTACGAGCAGTACTTC. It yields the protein CASSLQQGQGVYEQYF.

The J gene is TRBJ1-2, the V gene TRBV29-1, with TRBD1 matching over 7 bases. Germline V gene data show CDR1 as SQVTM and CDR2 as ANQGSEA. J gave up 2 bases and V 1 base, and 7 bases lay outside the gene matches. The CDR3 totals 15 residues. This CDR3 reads CSVEGLRDRNYGYTF. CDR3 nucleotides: TGCAGCGTTGAAGGTCTCCGGGACAGAAACTATGGCTACACCTTC.

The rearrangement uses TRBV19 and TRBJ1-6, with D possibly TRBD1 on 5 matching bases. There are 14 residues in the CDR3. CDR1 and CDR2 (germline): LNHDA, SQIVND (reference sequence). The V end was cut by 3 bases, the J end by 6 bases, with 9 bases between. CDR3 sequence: CASSIRGPNSPLHF. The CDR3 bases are TGTGCCAGTAGTATTCGGGGACCTAATTCACCCCTCCACTTT. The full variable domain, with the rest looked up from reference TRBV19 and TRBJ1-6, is DGGITQSPKYLFRKEGQNVTLSCEQNLNHDAMYWYRQDPGQGLRLIYYSQIVNDFQKGDIAEGYSVSREKKESFPLTVTSAQKNPTAFYLCASSIRGPNSPLHFGNGTRLTVT.

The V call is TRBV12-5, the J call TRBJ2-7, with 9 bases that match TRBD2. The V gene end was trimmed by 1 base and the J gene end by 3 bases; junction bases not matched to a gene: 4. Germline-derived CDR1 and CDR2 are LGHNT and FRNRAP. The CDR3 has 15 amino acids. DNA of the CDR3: TGTGCTAGTGGTTTGGGTAGCGGGAGTTTCTACGAGCAGTACTTC. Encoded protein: CASGLGSGSFYEQYF.

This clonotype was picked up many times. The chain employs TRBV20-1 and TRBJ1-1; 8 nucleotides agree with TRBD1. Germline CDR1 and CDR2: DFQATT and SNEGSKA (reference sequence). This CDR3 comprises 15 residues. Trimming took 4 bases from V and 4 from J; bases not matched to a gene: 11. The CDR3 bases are TGCAGTGCTACCAGTGACAGGGGAGCTGGCACTGAAGCTTTCTTT. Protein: CSATSDRGAGTEAFF.

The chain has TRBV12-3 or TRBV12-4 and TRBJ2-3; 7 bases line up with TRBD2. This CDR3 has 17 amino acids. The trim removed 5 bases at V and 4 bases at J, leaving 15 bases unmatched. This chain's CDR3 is CASSRLRLTSRPDTQYF. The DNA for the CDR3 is TGTGCCAGCAGTCGTCTACGCTTGACTAGCCGCCCAGATACGCAGTATTTT.